The rows below give T cell receptor beta chains drawn from one sample of a study of technical replicates of blood from several donors. The repertoire was sequenced with immunoSEQ multiplex PCR; TCRdb's copy has only in-frame clones and lacks some. The repertoire has tens of thousands of clones, just under 97% of them found once; the top ten carry approximately 0.21%. The specimen sequenced was T cells isolated from PBMCs. These receptors all stem from a human donor in good health. The CDR3 runs from the conserved cysteine through the conserved F or W. Fields, in order: J gene, V gene, clone size, D gene, CDR3 DNA, CDR3 protein. A D gene is named only where the DNA matches it firmly. Clone size is shown for a subset of rows, as once, few, many or a class of expanded clone.

TRBJ1-1 TRBV6-4 . . TGTGCCAGCAGTGACGAGACAGGACGTGAGGCTTTCTTT CASSDETGREAFF
TRBJ1-2 TRBV7-9 . . TGTGCCAGTGGTCTAATCGGGTTCTATGGCTACACCTTC CASGLIGFYGYTF
TRBJ2-3 TRBV9 . TRBD1 TGTGCCAGCAGCTCACGACAGGGACCTTACGCGCAGTATTTT CASSSRQGPYAQYF
TRBJ1-4 TRBV7-9 . TRBD1 TGTGCCAGCAGCTGGCCGGGACAGGGGAGTTTGAAAGAGGAAAAACTGTTTTTT CASSWPGQGSLKEEKLFF
TRBJ1-1 TRBV27 . TRBD1 TGTGCCAGCAGTTGGACAGGGGTGAACACTGAAGCTTTCTTT CASSWTGVNTEAFF
TRBJ2-3 TRBV9 . . TGTGCCAGCAGCGTTAGGCTAGGGGAAGATACGCAGTATTTT CASSVRLGEDTQYF
TRBJ1-4 TRBV18 . TRBD1 TGTGCCAGCTCACAAGGGACAGGGAAAGGTGAAAAACTGTTTTTT CASSQGTGKGEKLFF
TRBJ1-1 TRBV5-1 . . TGCGCCAGCAGCTCCCAAGGGACTGGGAACACTGAAGCTTTCTTT CASSSQGTGNTEAFF
TRBJ1-6 TRBV5-6 . . TGTGCCAGCAGCTCTTACAGGGATTCACCCCTCCACTTT CASSSYRDSPLHF
TRBJ2-5 TRBV29-1 . . TGCAGCGTCGCCGGTTGGGCTAGCGCCGGACGGGGTCAAGAGACCCAGTACTTC CSVAGWASAGRGQETQYF
TRBJ2-7 TRBV28 . . TGTGCCAGCAGCCCCACCCGGGGGCAGGGGGGACGATACGAGCAGTACTTC CASSPTRGQGGRYEQYF
TRBJ2-2 TRBV5-1 . . TGCGCCAGCAGCCCCCTTGCAGGGGACACCGGGGAGCTGTTTTTT CASSPLAGDTGELFF
TRBJ2-7 TRBV6-5 . . TGTGCCAGCAGTTATTTAGCGAGCTACGAGCAGTACTTC CASSYLASYEQYF
TRBJ2-6 TRBV4-1 . . TGCGCCAGCAGCCAAGAGAGGCGAGGTGGGGCCAACGTCCTGACTTTC CASSQERRGGANVLTF
TRBJ2-1 TRBV7-9 . . TGTGCCAGCAGCTTAGGCGGGGGCTTGGACAATGAGCAGTTCTTC CASSLGGGLDNEQFF
TRBJ1-2 TRBV5-4 . TRBD1 TGTGCCAGCAGCGGAGGACAGGGTGTAAAACCCCAAGGCTACACCTTC CASSGGQGVKPQGYTF
TRBJ2-3 TRBV7-2 . TRBD1 TGTGCCAGCAGCTCGCGGACAGGATACACAGATACGCAGTATTTT CASSSRTGYTDTQYF
TRBJ2-1 TRBV27 once . TGTGCCAGCAGTTTAACCGGCGGGTACAATGAGCAGTTCTTC CASSLTGGYNEQFF
TRBJ1-2 TRBV19 . TRBD1 TGTGCCAGTAGTATGGGGGCCGACAGGGGGGAAGCTAACTATGGCTACACCTTC CASSMGADRGEANYGYTF
TRBJ2-7 TRBV5-4 . . TGTGCCAGCAGGCCGGACAGTTCCTACGAGCAGTACTTC CASRPDSSYEQYF
TRBJ1-2 TRBV4-1 . TRBD1 TGCGCCAGCAGCCAAGATAGCAGGGGGCATGGCTACACCTTC CASSQDSRGHGYTF
TRBJ2-1 TRBV7-9 . TRBD2 TGTGCCAGCAGCTTCCGCGGGAGAAGGTACAATGAGCAGTTCTTC CASSFRGRRYNEQFF
TRBJ1-1 TRBV29-1 . TRBD1 TGCAGCGTTCAACAGGGGGCCACTGAAGCTTTCTTT CSVQQGATEAFF
TRBJ2-1 TRBV13 . . TGTGCCAGCAGCTTCTCCTTTGAGCAGTTCTTC CASSFSFEQFF
TRBJ1-2 TRBV29-1 . . TGCAGCGGTGGAGGGAACAACTATGGCTACACCTTC CSGGGNNYGYTF
TRBJ2-1 TRBV5-1 . TRBD2 TGCGCCAGCAGCCGGGAGGCCCTTCAGTTCTTC CASSREALQFF
TRBJ1-5 TRBV19 . . TGTGCCAGTACCGGGACATCTCACAATCAGCCCCAGCATTTT CASTGTSHNQPQHF
TRBJ1-4 TRBV5-4 . TRBD1 TGTGCCAGCAGTCCACCGGGACAGGGGTTTGAGAAACTGTTTTTT CASSPPGQGFEKLFF
TRBJ1-1 TRBV19 . TRBD1 TGTGCCAGTAGACGGGACAGGGTAAGCACTGAAGCTTTCTTT CASRRDRVSTEAFF
TRBJ2-5 TRBV7-7 . TRBD2 TGTGCCAGCAGCAAGAGCGGGAGTCGGATAGAGACCCAGTACTTC CASSKSGSRIETQYF
TRBJ2-3 TRBV16 . TRBD2 TGTGCCAGCAGAGACACTAGCGGGATTTCAGATACGCAGTATTTT CASRDTSGISDTQYF
TRBJ2-7 TRBV11-2 . . TGTGCCAGCAGCCACATTCGTGGGGCTCTCTACGAGCAGTACTTC CASSHIRGALYEQYF
TRBJ2-5 TRBV29-1 . TRBD2 TGCAGCGCCGAATGGAGCGGGAGAAGGGAGACCCAGTACTTC CSAEWSGRRETQYF
TRBJ2-1 TRBV6-5 once TRBD2 TGTGCCAGCAGTTACTCGGGGACTACCGACAATGAGCAGTTCTTC CASSYSGTTDNEQFF
TRBJ2-7 TRBV4-1 . TRBD2 TGCGCCAGCAGCCGCCAACCGGGACTAGCGGGGGCAGACTCCTACGAGCAGTACTTC CASSRQPGLAGADSYEQYF
TRBJ2-3 TRBV4-2 . TRBD2 TGTGCCAGCAGCCCCTTTGGTAGCGGGGGCACAGATACGCAGTATTTT CASSPFGSGGTDTQYF
TRBJ2-3 TRBV10-1 . TRBD2 TGCGCCAGCAGTGACCCGGGAGGGAGCACAGATACGCAGTATTTT CASSDPGGSTDTQYF
TRBJ2-3 TRBV20-1 once . TGCAGTGGAGCCGGAGATACGCAGTATTTT CSGAGDTQYF
TRBJ1-1 TRBV29-1 once TRBD1 TGCAGCGTCAGGGGGCAGATGAACACTGAAGCTTTCTTT CSVRGQMNTEAFF
TRBJ2-2 TRBV19 . . TGTGCCAGTAGTTATACTGGGGAGCTGTTTTTT CASSYTGELFF
TRBJ1-2 TRBV19 . TRBD1 TGTGCCAGTAGACTGCGACAGGGCGGCTATGGCTACACCTTC CASRLRQGGYGYTF
TRBJ1-1 TRBV10-3 . TRBD1 TGTGCCATCAGCACCGGACAGGGCAAAGCTTTCTTT CAISTGQGKAFF
TRBJ1-5 TRBV28 once . TGTGCCAGCAGCCTGCACCCAACGGATCAGCCCCAGCATTTT CASSLHPTDQPQHF
TRBJ2-7 TRBV9 . TRBD1 TGTGCCAGCAGCGTAGGAGGGGGCAACGAGCAGTACTTC CASSVGGGNEQYF
TRBJ2-7 TRBV6-6 . TRBD1 TGTGCCAGCAGCCTCCCCGGGACAGGGGAACACGAGCAGTACTTC CASSLPGTGEHEQYF
TRBJ1-1 TRBV6-1 . TRBD1 TGTGCCAGCAGTTGGGACAGTGAAGCTTTCTTT CASSWDSEAFF
TRBJ1-1 TRBV11-3 . TRBD1 TGTGCCAGCAGCGAACGACAGGGGGCGATTCGTTCAGGCACTGAAGCTTTCTTT CASSERQGAIRSGTEAFF
TRBJ2-1 TRBV6-5 . TRBD2 TGTGCCAGCAGCCCCGGACTAGCGGGAGGTGAGCAGTTCTTC CASSPGLAGGEQFF
TRBJ1-5 TRBV2 once TRBD1 TGTGCCAGCAGTGGGACAGGGGTTCAGCCCCAGCATTTT CASSGTGVQPQHF
TRBJ1-2 TRBV9 . TRBD1 TGTGCCAGCAGCGCGGGGACAGCTAACTATGGCTACACCTTC CASSAGTANYGYTF
TRBJ1-1 TRBV23-1 . . TGCGCCAGTGGATTAAGGGGGGGGACTGAAGCTTTCTTT CASGLRGGTEAFF
TRBJ1-1 TRBV7-2 . TRBD1 TGTGCCAGCAGCAGGGGACAGCACACTGAAGCTTTCTTT CASSRGQHTEAFF
TRBJ2-6 TRBV27 . TRBD1 TGTGCCAGCACCTATATTAACGGGGACAGACTCATCTCTGGGGCCAACGTCCTGACTTTC CASTYINGDRLISGANVLTF
TRBJ1-1 TRBV2 . . TGTGCCAGCAGCGGGAGGGCTGAAGCTTTCTTT CASSGRAEAFF
TRBJ1-5 TRBV5-6 . TRBD1 TGTGCCAGCAGCAGTCTCGGGACAGGGGATGGGGTGCGTCAGCCCCAGCATTTT CASSSLGTGDGVRQPQHF
TRBJ2-1 TRBV6-4 . TRBD2 TGTGCCAGCGGGAGGGCGGGCGCCTTTCAGAATGAGCAGTTCTTC CASGRAGAFQNEQFF
TRBJ2-7 TRBV5-4 . TRBD1 TGTGCCAGCATGAGGGACAGGGGACCCTACGAGCAGTACTTC CASMRDRGPYEQYF
TRBJ1-1 TRBV2 . . TGTGCCAGCAGCCTTGGGGCGGTGAGAACCACTGAAGCTTTCTTT CASSLGAVRTTEAFF
TRBJ1-3 TRBV6-6 . TRBD1 TGTGCCAGCAGTCAGACGGTTCGAGGGGGCCTCATATATTTT CASSQTVRGGLIYF